This T cell receptor (beta chain) was profiled in a study of long-term antiretroviral therapy in people with HIV. Whole-study results and caveats: Pre-ART expanded TRB clones stayed dominant throughout, though often decreasing after ART. It was observed that HIV repertoires exhibited narrower CDR3 length ranges than controls.

This clone was seen more than once but under ten times. Its antigen is not identified. Deletions cut 3 bases from V and 0 bases from J, with 3 bases between. The CDR3 is 12 amino acids. Germline CDR1 is SEHNR and CDR2 is FQNEAQ (reference sequence). The immunoSEQ assay was v3.0, run at survey level. TCRdb's copy holds only in-frame clones and misses some; the assay was immunoSEQ multiplex PCR. The data hold tens of thousands of clones, with over 70% observed a single time. This rearrangement joins TRBV7-9 to TRBJ2-7; D remains ambiguous. Sequences were derived from unsorted PBMCs, sampled about 4.1 years after starting antiretroviral therapy. The receptor was derived from a man between 25 and 39 years old with HIV. The CDR3 sequence is CASSFISYEQYF. The CDR3 DNA reads TGTGCCAGCAGCTTCATCTCCTACGAGCAGTACTTC.